This is a list of T cell receptor beta chains from one sample in a study of long-term antiretroviral therapy in people with HIV. Method: immunoSEQ multiplex PCR; TCRdb's copy keeps in-frame clones and lacks some. This table holds over 25,000 clones, around 83% found once. Sequencing used unsorted PBMCs, obtained 0.8 years after starting antiretroviral therapy. Receptors originate from a woman aged 25 to 45 with HIV. Both conserved end residues are trimmed from each CDR3.

TRBV9	11	TRBJ1-1	ASSRDRGTEAF
TRBV14	13	TRBJ2-1	ASSPSGAGFEEQF
TRBV30	12	TRBJ1-5	AWSVARENQPQH
TRBV29-1	11	TRBJ2-7	SVEGQAANEQY
TRBV5-6	12	TRBJ1-1	ASSLRGLGTEAF
TRBV11-2	13	TRBJ1-1	ASSLDLSGNTEAF
TRBV27	11	TRBJ1-5	ASSFRGHQPQH
TRBV11-3	12	TRBJ2-3	ASSLSTGADTQY
TRBV10-2	16	TRBJ2-5	ASSQAKRGGQGQETQY
TRBV5-6	16	TRBJ2-1	ASSFVGADLDSYNEQF
TRBV6-5	12	TRBJ2-3	ASSLGQNTDTQY
TRBV5-1	12	TRBJ2-5	ASSLGKVRETQY
TRBV6-5	12	TRBJ1-5	ASRQTGGWQPQH
TRBV2	10	TRBJ1-6	ASCPGYAPLH
TRBV2	13	TRBJ2-3	ASGSAGFSTDTQY
TRBV18	13	TRBJ1-1	ASSPGASMNTEAF
TRBV30	13	TRBJ1-6	AWRLGQNYNSPLH
TRBV4-1	14	TRBJ2-3	ASSQVLQGYSDTQY
TRBV15	13	TRBJ2-7	ATSRGQGTTYEQY
TRBV13	17	TRBJ1-4	ASSLGVFGDGPTNEKLF